This T cell receptor (beta chain) came from a study of shared clonotypes between healthy human individuals. The method was immunoSEQ multiplex PCR; TCRdb's version includes in-frame clones alone and lacks a portion of them. The table shows roughly 1,500,000 clones, with approximately 98% occurring only once. This clone has only a few counts. CDR1 and CDR2 (germline): GTSNPN, SVGIG (reference sequence). CDR3 length equals 15 residues. The J segment lost 7 bases and the V segment lost 2 bases, leaving 9 bases of the junction unmatched. The sequencing input was naive CD4+ T cells sorted from blood. Subset here: CD45RA+ positively selected. The rearrangement uses TRBV30 and TRBJ1-4; TRBD1 aligns across 8 bases. The sequence was obtained from a man aged 30 to 39 in good health. CDR3 sequence: CAWSPDRVGGEKLFF. CDR3 DNA: TGTGCCTGGAGTCCGGACAGGGTTGGCGGTGAAAAACTGTTTTTT.